These 4 T cell receptor beta chains were all obtained from the same sample, sequenced in a study of T cell responses to AZD1222 COVID-19 vaccine. Using immunoSEQ multiplex PCR, the repertoire was profiled, and TCRdb retains in-frame clones only, with some absent. The sample carries 120,000 to 150,000 clones, around 88% recorded once. The starting material was peripheral blood, obtained on day 0 of AZD1222 vaccination. All receptors derive from an adult in good health.

V and J are TRBV20-1 and TRBJ2-4; D is undetermined. The CDR3 sequence is 13 residues long. V lost 3 bases to trimming and J lost 0 bases, with 6 bases between them. Germline-derived CDR1 and CDR2 are DFQATT and SNEGSKA (reference sequence). The CDR3 loop reads CSASGLAKNIQYF. The DNA for the CDR3 is TGCAGTGCTAGTGGGCTAGCCAAAAACATTCAGTACTTC.

The chain links TRBV19 to TRBJ1-2; 11 nucleotides match TRBD1. Germline trimming cut 5 bases from V and 4 bases from J; bases unmatched to any gene: 9. Per germline, CDR1 LNHDA and CDR2 SQIVND (reference sequence). The CDR3 extends over 16 amino acids. Written as DNA, the CDR3 is TGTGCCAGTAGTGCAGGACAGGGGGCATCCCTCTATGGCTACACCTTC. It encodes CASSAGQGASLYGYTF.

The chain couples TRBV29-1 to TRBJ1-1, with 9 nucleotides matching TRBD1. The ends lost 7 bases at V and 6 bases at J; junction bases unmatched: 12. This CDR3 region has 14 residues. Germline CDR1 and CDR2: SQVTM and ANQGSEA. CDR3 nucleotides: TGCAGCGCCAAAGGAGGGACAGGGTTAGCTGAAGCTTTCTTT. The encoded protein is CSAKGGTGLAEAFF. Using reference TRBV29-1 and TRBJ1-1 for the parts outside the CDR3, the full variable domain is SAVISQKPSRDICQRGTSLTIQCQVDSQVTMMFWYRQQPGQSLTLIATANQGSEATYESGFVIDKFPISRPNLTFSTLTVSNMSPEDSSIYLCSAKGGTGLAEAFFGQGTRLTVV.

The V gene is TRBV5-1, the J gene TRBJ2-4; D tentatively fits TRBD1 or TRBD2 (6 bases each). Germline V CDR1 and CDR2: SGHRS, YFSETQ. This CDR3 contains 16 residues. Trimming took 0 bases from V and 0 from J, leaving 10 bases between them. CDR3 region: CASSLEGGLAKNIQYF. The CDR3 nucleotides are TGCGCCAGCAGCTTGGAGGGGGGTCTAGCCAAAAACATTCAGTACTTC.